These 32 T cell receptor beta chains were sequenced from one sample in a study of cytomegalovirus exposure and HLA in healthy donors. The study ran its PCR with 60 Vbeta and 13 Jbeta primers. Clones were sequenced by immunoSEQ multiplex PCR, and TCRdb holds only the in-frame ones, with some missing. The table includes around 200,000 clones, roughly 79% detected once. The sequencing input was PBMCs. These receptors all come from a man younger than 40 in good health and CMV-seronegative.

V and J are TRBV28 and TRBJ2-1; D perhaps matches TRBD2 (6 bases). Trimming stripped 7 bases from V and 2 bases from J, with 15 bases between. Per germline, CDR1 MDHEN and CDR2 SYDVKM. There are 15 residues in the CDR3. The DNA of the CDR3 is TGTGCCAGCATTGGGGTAGCGGACGCCTACAATGAGCAGTTCTTC. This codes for CASIGVADAYNEQFF. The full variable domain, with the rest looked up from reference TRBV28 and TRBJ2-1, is DVKVTQSSRYLVKRTGEKVFLECVQDMDHENMFWYRQDPGLGLRLIYFSYDVKMKEKGDIPEGYSVSREKKERFSLILESASTNQTSMYLCASIGVADAYNEQFFGPGTRLTVL.

The CDR3 spells CASSQITGEQYF. The CDR3 DNA reads TGTGCCAGCAGCCAGATAACGGGGGAGCAGTACTTC. V is TRBV9 and J is TRBJ2-7; D might be TRBD2 (5 bases). The CDR3 runs 12 residues. Trimming shortened V by 4 bases and J by 7 bases, and 12 bases separated the two germline ends. Germline-derived CDR1 and CDR2 are SGDLS and YYNGEE.

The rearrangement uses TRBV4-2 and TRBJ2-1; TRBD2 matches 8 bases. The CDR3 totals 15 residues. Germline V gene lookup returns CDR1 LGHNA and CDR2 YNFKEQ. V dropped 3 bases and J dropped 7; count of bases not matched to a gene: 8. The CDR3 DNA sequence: TGTGCCAGCAGCCAGGCGAGCGGGAGTGCGAATGAGCAGTTCTTC. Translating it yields CASSQASGSANEQFF.

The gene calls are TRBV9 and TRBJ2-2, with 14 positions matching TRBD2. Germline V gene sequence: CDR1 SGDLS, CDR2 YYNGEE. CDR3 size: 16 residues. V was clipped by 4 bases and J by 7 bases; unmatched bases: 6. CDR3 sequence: CASSSGLAGVNGELFF. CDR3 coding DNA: TGTGCCAGCAGCTCGGGACTAGCGGGAGTTAACGGGGAGCTGTTTTTT.

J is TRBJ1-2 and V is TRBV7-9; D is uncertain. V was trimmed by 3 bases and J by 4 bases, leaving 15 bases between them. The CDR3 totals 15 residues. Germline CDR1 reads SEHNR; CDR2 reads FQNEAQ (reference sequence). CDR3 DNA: TGTGCCAGCAGCTTGGACGGGAGTCAGATCTATGGCTACACCTTC. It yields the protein CASSLDGSQIYGYTF.

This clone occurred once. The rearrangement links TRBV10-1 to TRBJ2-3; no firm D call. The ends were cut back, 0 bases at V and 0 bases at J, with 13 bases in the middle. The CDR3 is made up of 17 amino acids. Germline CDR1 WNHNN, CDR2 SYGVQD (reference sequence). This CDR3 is CASSESPVAPSTDTQYF. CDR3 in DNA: TGCGCCAGCAGTGAGTCGCCTGTGGCCCCTAGCACAGATACGCAGTATTTT.

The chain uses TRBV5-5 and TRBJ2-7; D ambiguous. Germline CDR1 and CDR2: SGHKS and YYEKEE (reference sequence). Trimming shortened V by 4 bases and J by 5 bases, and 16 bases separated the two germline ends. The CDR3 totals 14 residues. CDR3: CASSPQTLYHEQYF. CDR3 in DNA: TGTGCCAGCAGCCCCCAGACTCTGTACCACGAGCAGTACTTC. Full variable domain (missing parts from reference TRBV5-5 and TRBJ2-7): DAGVTQSPTHLIKTRGQQVTLRCSPISGHKSVSWYQQVLGQGPQFIFQYYEKEERGRGNFPDRFSARQFPNYSSELNVNALLLGDSALYLCASSPQTLYHEQYFGPGTRLTVT.

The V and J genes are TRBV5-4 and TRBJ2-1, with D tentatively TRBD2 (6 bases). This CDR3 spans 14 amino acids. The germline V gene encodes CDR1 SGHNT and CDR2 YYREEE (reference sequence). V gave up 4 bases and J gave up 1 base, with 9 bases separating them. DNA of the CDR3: TGTGCCAGCAGCCCCGCGGGATCCTACAATGAGCAGTTCTTC. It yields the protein CASSPAGSYNEQFF.

The CDR3 DNA follows: TGTGCCAGCAGCCCTGGGTACAGGGAGTTCTTC. It encodes CASSPGYREFF. The V and J genes are TRBV11-2 and TRBJ2-1, with D maybe TRBD1 (6 bases). Germline values: CDR1 SGHAT, CDR2 FQNNGV. This CDR3 comprises 11 residues. Trimming stripped 5 bases from V and 14 bases from J, with 13 bases between.

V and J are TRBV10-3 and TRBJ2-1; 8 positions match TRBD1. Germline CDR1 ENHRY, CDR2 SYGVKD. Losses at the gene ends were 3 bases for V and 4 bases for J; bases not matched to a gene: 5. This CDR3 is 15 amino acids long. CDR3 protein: CAISERRTGYNEQFF. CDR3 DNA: TGTGCCATCAGTGAACGTCGGACAGGGTACAATGAGCAGTTCTTC.

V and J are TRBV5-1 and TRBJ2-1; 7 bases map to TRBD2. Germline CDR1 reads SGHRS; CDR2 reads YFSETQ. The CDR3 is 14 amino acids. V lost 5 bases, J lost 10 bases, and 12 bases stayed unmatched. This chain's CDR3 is CASSGTTPPGEQFF. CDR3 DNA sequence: TGCGCCAGCAGTGGGACTACGCCTCCGGGGGAGCAGTTCTTC.

CDR3 DNA sequence: TGTGCCAGCAGCTCTGGCTTCGGGGGGGGAGCTGTCACAGATACGCAGTATTTT. Amino acid sequence: CASSSGFGGGAVTDTQYF. The rearrangement links TRBV28 to TRBJ2-3; 8 bases match TRBD2. The CDR3 has 18 residues. J lost 2 bases, V lost 6 bases, and 16 bases had no gene match. The germline CDR1 and CDR2 sequences are MDHEN and SYDVKM.

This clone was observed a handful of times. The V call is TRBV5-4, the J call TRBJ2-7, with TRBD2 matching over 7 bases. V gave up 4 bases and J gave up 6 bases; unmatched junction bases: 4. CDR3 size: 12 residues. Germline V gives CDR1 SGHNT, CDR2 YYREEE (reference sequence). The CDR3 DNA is TGTGCCAGCAGCGTTCCGGGGGGCGAGCAGTACTTC. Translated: CASSVPGGEQYF.

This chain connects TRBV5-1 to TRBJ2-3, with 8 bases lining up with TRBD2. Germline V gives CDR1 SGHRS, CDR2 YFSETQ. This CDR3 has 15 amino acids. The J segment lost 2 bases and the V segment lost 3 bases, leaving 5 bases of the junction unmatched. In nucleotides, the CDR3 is TGCGCCAGCAGCTCTGAGCGGGGGTACACAGATACGCAGTATTTT. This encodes CASSSERGYTDTQYF.

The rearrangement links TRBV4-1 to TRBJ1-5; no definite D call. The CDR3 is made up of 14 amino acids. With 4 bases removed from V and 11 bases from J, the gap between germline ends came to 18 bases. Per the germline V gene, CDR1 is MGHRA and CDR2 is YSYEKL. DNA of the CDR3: TGCGCCAGCAGCCGAGACACACGGACGGGAGCCCAGCATTTT. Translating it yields CASSRDTRTGAQHF.

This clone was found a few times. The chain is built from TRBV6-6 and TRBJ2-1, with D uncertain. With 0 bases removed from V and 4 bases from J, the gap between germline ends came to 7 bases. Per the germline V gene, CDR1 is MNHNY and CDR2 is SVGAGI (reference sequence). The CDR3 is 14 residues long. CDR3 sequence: CASSYSTQYNEQFF. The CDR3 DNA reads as TGTGCCAGCAGTTACTCGACACAGTACAATGAGCAGTTCTTC.

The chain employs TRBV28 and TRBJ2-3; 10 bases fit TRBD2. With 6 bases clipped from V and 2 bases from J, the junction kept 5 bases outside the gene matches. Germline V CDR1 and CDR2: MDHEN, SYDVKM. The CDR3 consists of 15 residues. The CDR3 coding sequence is TGTGCCAGCAGCCTAGCGGGAGCCCACACAGATACGCAGTATTTT. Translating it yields CASSLAGAHTDTQYF.

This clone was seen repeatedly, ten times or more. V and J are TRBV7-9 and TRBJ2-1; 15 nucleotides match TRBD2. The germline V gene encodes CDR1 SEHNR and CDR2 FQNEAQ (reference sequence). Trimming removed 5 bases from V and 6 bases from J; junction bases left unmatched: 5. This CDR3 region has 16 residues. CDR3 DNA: TGTGCCAGCAGCCCAGGGGGACTAGCGGGAGGCAATGAGCAGTTCTTC. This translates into CASSPGGLAGGNEQFF.

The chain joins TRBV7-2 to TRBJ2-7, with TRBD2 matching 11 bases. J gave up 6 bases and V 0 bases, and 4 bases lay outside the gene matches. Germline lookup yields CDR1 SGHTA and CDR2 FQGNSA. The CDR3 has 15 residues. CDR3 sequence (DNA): TGTGCCAGCAGCTTAGCTAGCGGGAGGGCCTCCGAGCAGTACTTC. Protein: CASSLASGRASEQYF.

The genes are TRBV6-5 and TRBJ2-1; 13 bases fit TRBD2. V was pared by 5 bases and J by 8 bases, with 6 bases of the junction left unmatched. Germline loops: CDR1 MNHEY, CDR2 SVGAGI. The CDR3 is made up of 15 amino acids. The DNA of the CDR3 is TGTGCCAGCAGTCAGACTAGCGGGAGGCTATATGAGCAGTTCTTC. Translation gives CASSQTSGRLYEQFF.

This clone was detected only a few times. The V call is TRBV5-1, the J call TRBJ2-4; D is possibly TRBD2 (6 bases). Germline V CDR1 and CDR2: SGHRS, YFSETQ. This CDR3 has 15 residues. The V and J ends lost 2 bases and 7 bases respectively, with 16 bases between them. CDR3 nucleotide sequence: TGCGCCAGCAGCTTCGACGAACGGGAGACCAACATTCAGTACTTC. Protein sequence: CASSFDERETNIQYF.

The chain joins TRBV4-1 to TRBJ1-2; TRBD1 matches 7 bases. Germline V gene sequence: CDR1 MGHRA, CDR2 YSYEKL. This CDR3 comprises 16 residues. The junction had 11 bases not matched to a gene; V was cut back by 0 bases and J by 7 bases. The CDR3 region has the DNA TGCGCCAGCAGCCAAGATAGAAGCGGACAGGCGGGTGGCTACACCTTC. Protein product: CASSQDRSGQAGGYTF.

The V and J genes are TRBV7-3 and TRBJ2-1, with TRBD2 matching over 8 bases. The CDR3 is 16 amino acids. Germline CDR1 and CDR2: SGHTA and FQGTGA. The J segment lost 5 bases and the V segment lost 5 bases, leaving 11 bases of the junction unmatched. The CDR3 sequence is CASSPVGSGGDNEQFF. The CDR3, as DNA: TGTGCCAGCAGCCCTGTGGGGTCGGGAGGGGACAATGAGCAGTTCTTC.

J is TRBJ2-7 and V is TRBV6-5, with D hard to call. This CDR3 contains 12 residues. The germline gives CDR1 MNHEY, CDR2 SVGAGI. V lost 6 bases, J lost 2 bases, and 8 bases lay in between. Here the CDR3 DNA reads TGTGCCAGCAGAACCGAGGCCTACGAGCAGTACTTC. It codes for CASRTEAYEQYF.

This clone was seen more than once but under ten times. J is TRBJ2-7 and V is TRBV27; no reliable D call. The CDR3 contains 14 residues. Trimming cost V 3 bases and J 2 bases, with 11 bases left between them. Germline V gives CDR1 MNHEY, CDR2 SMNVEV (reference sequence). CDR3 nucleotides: TGTGCCAGCAGTTTGATAGGCGGAACCTACGAGCAGTACTTC. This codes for CASSLIGGTYEQYF.

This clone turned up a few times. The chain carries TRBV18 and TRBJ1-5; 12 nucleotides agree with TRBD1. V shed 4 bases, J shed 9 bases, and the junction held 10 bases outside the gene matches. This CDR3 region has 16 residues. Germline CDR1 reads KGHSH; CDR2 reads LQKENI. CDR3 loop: CASSQTGTGGERPQHF. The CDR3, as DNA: TGTGCCAGCTCACAAACCGGGACAGGGGGCGAGAGGCCCCAGCATTTT.

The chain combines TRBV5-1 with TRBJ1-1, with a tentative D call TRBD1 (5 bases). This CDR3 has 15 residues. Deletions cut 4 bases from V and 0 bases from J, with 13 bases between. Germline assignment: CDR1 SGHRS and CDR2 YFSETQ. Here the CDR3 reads CASSPGGVMNTEAFF. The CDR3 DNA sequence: TGCGCCAGCAGCCCCGGGGGTGTAATGAACACTGAAGCTTTCTTT.

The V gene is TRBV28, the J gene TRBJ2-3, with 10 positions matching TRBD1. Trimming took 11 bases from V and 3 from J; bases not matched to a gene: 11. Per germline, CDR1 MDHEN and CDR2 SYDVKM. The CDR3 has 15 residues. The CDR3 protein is CADRGPAHRTDTQYF. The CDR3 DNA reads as TGTGCCGACAGGGGGCCGGCCCACAGGACAGATACGCAGTATTTT.

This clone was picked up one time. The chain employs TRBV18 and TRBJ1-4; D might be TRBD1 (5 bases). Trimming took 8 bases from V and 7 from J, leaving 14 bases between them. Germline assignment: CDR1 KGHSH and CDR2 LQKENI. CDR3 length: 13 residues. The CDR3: CASTQTQGEKLFF. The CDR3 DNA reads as TGTGCCAGCACTCAGACGCAGGGTGAAAAACTGTTTTTT.

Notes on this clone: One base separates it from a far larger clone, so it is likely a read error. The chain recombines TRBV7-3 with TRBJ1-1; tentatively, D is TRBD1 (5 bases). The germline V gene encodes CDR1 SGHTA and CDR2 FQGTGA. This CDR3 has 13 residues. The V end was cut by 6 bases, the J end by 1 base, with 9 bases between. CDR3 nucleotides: TGTGCCAGCAGAGAGACAGCGAACACTGAAGCTTTCTTT. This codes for CASRETANTEAFF.

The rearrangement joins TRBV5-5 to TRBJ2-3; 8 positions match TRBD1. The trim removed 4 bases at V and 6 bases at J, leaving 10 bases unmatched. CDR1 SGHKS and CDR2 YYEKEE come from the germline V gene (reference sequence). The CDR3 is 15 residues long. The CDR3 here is CASSAPGQGRDTQYF. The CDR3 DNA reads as TGTGCCAGCAGCGCCCCCGGACAGGGTCGCGATACGCAGTATTTT. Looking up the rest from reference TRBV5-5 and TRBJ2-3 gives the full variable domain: DAGVTQSPTHLIKTRGQQVTLRCSPISGHKSVSWYQQVLGQGPQFIFQYYEKEERGRGNFPDRFSARQFPNYSSELNVNALLLGDSALYLCASSAPGQGRDTQYFGPGTRLTVL.

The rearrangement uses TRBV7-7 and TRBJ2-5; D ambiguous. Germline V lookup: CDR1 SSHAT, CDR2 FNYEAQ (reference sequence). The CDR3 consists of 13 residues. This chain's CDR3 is CAKITGAQETQYF. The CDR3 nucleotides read TGTGCTAAGATTACCGGAGCCCAAGAGACCCAGTACTTC.